These T cell receptor beta chains were read from a single sample in a study of T cell responses to AZD1222 COVID-19 vaccine. Clones were read by immunoSEQ multiplex PCR, and TCRdb kept only the in-frame ones, dropping some. The profile covers around 150,000 clones, with about nine tenths appearing a single time and roughly 3.1% taken by the ten largest. The sequencing used peripheral blood, collected 28 days after the second AZD1222 dose. The source is an adult who received the AZD1222 COVID-19 vaccine. CDR3s include the opening cysteine and the closing phenylalanine or tryptophan. The D gene is left open where the match is weak. Size tells how often a clone was seen (once, few, many) or the class of an expanded clone, and some rows leave it out.

>TRBJ1-5|NA|TRBV10-2|few
TGCGCCAGCAATAACGGGGCTAATCAGCCCCAGCATTTT
CASNNGANQPQHF
>TRBJ1-1|NA|TRBV6-5|NA
TGTGCCAGCAGGGGGGCGCGTGGGAACACTGAAGCTTTCTTT
CASRGARGNTEAFF
>TRBJ1-1|TRBD1|TRBV6-5|NA
TGTGCCAGCAGTTCGACGGACAGGCAAGCTTTCTTT
CASSSTDRQAFF
>TRBJ2-1|NA|TRBV6-5|NA
TGTGCCAGCAGAACCCCAGCGGACAATGAGCAGTTCTTC
CASRTPADNEQFF
>TRBJ1-2|NA|TRBV27|few
TGTGCCAGCAGTTTTTCAGGGGAAGGAAACTATGGCTACACCTTC
CASSFSGEGNYGYTF
>TRBJ1-5|NA|TRBV7-9|NA
TGTGCCAGCAGCCAGGACATCGATCAGCCCCAGCATTTT
CASSQDIDQPQHF
>TRBJ1-1|NA|TRBV6-5|NA
TGTGCCAGCAGTTACGTACGAGATACTGAAGCTTTCTTT
CASSYVRDTEAFF
>TRBJ1-4|TRBD1|TRBV18|NA
TGTGCCAGCTCACCCCGACAGGGTTTAGAAGAAAAACTGTTTTTT
CASSPRQGLEEKLFF
>TRBJ2-7|NA|TRBV7-9|NA
TGTGCCAGCAGCTTAGTAGGGGTCGAGCAGTACTTC
CASSLVGVEQYF
>TRBJ2-1|NA|TRBV5-8|NA
TGTGCCAGCAGCTTTGGATACAGGGTGAGCGATGAGCAGTTCTTC
CASSFGYRVSDEQFF
>TRBJ1-5|NA|TRBV12-3/TRBV12-4|NA
TGTGCCAGCAGTTTAGGGGGGTTGCAGCCCCAGCATTTT
CASSLGGLQPQHF
>TRBJ2-1|NA|TRBV2|NA
TGTGCCAGCAGATTGGACAGCTACAATGAGCAGTTCTTC
CASRLDSYNEQFF
>TRBJ2-2|TRBD2|TRBV6-1|NA
TGTGCCAGCAGTGGGTCGACTAGCGGGAGGGCTACGAACACCGGGGAGCTGTTTTTT
CASSGSTSGRATNTGELFF
>TRBJ1-2|NA|TRBV29-1|NA
TGCAGCGTTGAAGAAAGGAGTCATTATTGGGGCTACACCTTC
CSVEERSHYWGYTF
>TRBJ1-1|NA|TRBV6-5|NA
TGTGCCAGCAGTTCCCCGCCGGAAAACACTGAAGCTTTCTTT
CASSSPPENTEAFF
>TRBJ1-1|NA|TRBV30|NA
TGTGCCTGGAGTGTGGGGGAGACCACTGAAGCTTTCTTT
CAWSVGETTEAFF
>TRBJ2-1|TRBD1|TRBV12-5|NA
TGTGCTAGTGGTGAACCCGGGACAGGGTCAAATGAGCAGTTCTTC
CASGEPGTGSNEQFF
>TRBJ1-4|TRBD1|TRBV2|NA
TGTGCCAGCAGTGACAAGGACAGGGCAAATGAAAAACTGTTTTTT
CASSDKDRANEKLFF
>TRBJ2-3|NA|TRBV5-4|NA
TGTGCCAGCAGCCGGGGAGGGGGAAGCACAGATACGCAGTATTTT
CASSRGGGSTDTQYF
>TRBJ2-7|NA|TRBV5-1|NA
TGCGCCAGCAGCTTGGGTGGGACCTACGAGCAGTACTTC
CASSLGGTYEQYF
>TRBJ2-5|TRBD2|TRBV6-5|NA
TGTGCCAGCGGGCAGGGACTAGCTTCGGAGACCCAGTACTTC
CASGQGLASETQYF
>TRBJ2-5|TRBD2|TRBV19|once
TGTGCCAGTAGTACTAGCGGGAGGGAGACCCAGTACTTC
CASSTSGRETQYF
>TRBJ2-2|TRBD2|TRBV5-4|NA
TGTGCCAGCAGCCTACCGGGACTAGCGGGTACTAACACCGGGGAGCTGTTTTTT
CASSLPGLAGTNTGELFF
>TRBJ2-7|TRBD2|TRBV15|NA
TGTGCCACCAGCTACCCCGGGACTAGCGGGGGGACCTACGAGCAGTACTTC
CATSYPGTSGGTYEQYF
>TRBJ2-2|NA|TRBV7-9|NA
TGTGCCAGCACCTCCCCCCCAGGGACCTCCCGCGGCGGGGAGCTGTTTTTT
CASTSPPGTSRGGELFF
>TRBJ2-1|NA|TRBV5-1|NA
TGCGCCAGCAGCTTGCGGGGTGGCCATGAGCAGTTCTTC
CASSLRGGHEQFF
>TRBJ2-1|NA|TRBV20-1|NA
TGCAGTGCTAATCAGATCACAGAGCAGTTCTTC
CSANQITEQFF
>TRBJ1-2|TRBD1|TRBV10-3|few
TGTGCCATCAGTGAGTCAGGGACAGGGGGAGTTTCTGGCTACACCTTC
CAISESGTGGVSGYTF
>TRBJ2-2|TRBD2|TRBV7-6|NA
TGTGCCAGCAGCTCCCTGGGGGGGGTGGCCGGGGAGCTGTTTTTT
CASSSLGGVAGELFF
>TRBJ2-7|NA|TRBV5-4|NA
TGTGCCAGCAGCTTGGCAAGGACTGATGGGTCCTACGAGCAGTACTTC
CASSLARTDGSYEQYF
>TRBJ2-1|NA|TRBV19|NA
TGTGCCAGTAGTCCAGACAGAAGCTCCTACAATGAGCAGTTCTTC
CASSPDRSSYNEQFF
>TRBJ1-4|NA|TRBV15|NA
TGTGCCACCAGCAGAGGTCTGGTGGCATCTAATGAAAAACTGTTTTTT
CATSRGLVASNEKLFF
>TRBJ2-6|NA|TRBV6-5|NA
TGTGCCAGCAATCCCGGCGATGGGGCCAACGTCCTGACTTTC
CASNPGDGANVLTF
>TRBJ2-5|TRBD1|TRBV18|NA
TGTGCCAGCTCACCAGGTGGGACAGGGAAAGAGACCCAGTACTTC
CASSPGGTGKETQYF
>TRBJ1-2|NA|TRBV5-1|NA
TGCGCCAGCAGCGCTCGGACCTCCTATGGCTACACCTTC
CASSARTSYGYTF
>TRBJ1-4|NA|TRBV30|NA
TGTGCCTGGAGTGCGGGGGTGTGGAATGAAAAACTGTTTTTT
CAWSAGVWNEKLFF
>TRBJ2-7|NA|TRBV6-5|NA
TGTGCCAGCAGTTACTCTCCGGGACGACTTAGTGTGGAGCAGTACTTC
CASSYSPGRLSVEQYF
>TRBJ2-3|TRBD2|TRBV10-1|NA
TGCGCCAGCAGTTTCCTAGCGGGATCATATACGCAGTATTTT
CASSFLAGSYTQYF
>TRBJ2-3|NA|TRBV5-1|NA
TGCGCCAGCAGCCCTCTCGGGGGGCAGATACCCACAGATACGCAGTATTTT
CASSPLGGQIPTDTQYF
>TRBJ1-2|NA|TRBV10-1|NA
TGCGCCAGCAGTGACAGGGCCAACTATGGCTACACCTTC
CASSDRANYGYTF